Listed below are T cell receptor beta chains from one sample, sequenced in a study of T-cell reconstitution after alpha-beta-depleted transplantation in children. TCRdb used MiXCR to reprocess the PCR reads, holding one entry per CDR3 protein. The sample comprises 350,000 to 400,000 distinct CDR3 sequences, 20% of which are singletons, and over 3.5% rests with the top ten. Sequences were derived from PBMCs from the stem cell graft donor, sampled from the stem cell graft. These receptors came from a human donor who donated a stem cell graft to a child with acute myeloid leukemia. Both conserved end residues are part of each CDR3. Fields, in order: V gene, clone size, J gene, D gene, CDR3 protein, CDR3 DNA. D genes are given only for firm matches. Some rows have no size entry. The others give once, few or many, or a class for an expanded clone.

TRBV6-5,many,TRBJ2-5,TRBD2,CASSFTAGVSETQYF,TGTGCCAGCAGTTTCACAGCGGGAGTATCGGAGACCCAGTACTTC
TRBV4-1,NA,TRBJ2-1,NA,CASSQDGWNEQFF,TGCGCCAGCAGCCAAGATGGGTGGAATGAGCAGTTCTTC
TRBV12-3/TRBV12-4,few,TRBJ2-1,TRBD2,CASSFPGRALYEQFF,TGTGCCAGCAGTTTTCCCGGGAGGGCCTTGTATGAGCAGTTCTTC
TRBV20-1,many,TRBJ2-5,TRBD1,CSAKGAQETQYF,TGCAGTGCTAAGGGGGCGCAAGAGACCCAGTACTTC
TRBV9,NA,TRBJ2-7,NA,CASSPPDTFSYEQYF,TGTGCCAGCAGCCCCCCGGACACGTTTTCCTACGAGCAGTACTTC
TRBV4-2,NA,TRBJ2-2,TRBD2,CASSQGGGLAGRTNTGELFF,TGTGCCAGCAGCCAAGGGGGAGGACTAGCGGGACGGACGAACACCGGGGAGCTGTTTTTT
TRBV9,NA,TRBJ2-5,NA,CASSVGAKETQYF,TGTGCCAGCAGCGTTGGGGCCAAAGAGACCCAGTACTTC
TRBV5-1,NA,TRBJ2-7,NA,CASSSWSGYEQYF,TGCGCCAGCAGCTCCTGGTCGGGGTACGAGCAGTACTTC
TRBV28,NA,TRBJ1-4,NA,CASSFVSHEKLFF,TGTGCCAGCAGTTTTGTATCCCATGAAAAACTGTTTTTT
TRBV12-3/TRBV12-4,NA,TRBJ2-7,TRBD1,CASSLTRGTGDPYEQYF,TGTGCCAGCAGTCTAACCCGCGGGACAGGGGACCCCTACGAGCAGTACTTC
TRBV5-1,few,TRBJ2-7,NA,CASSRRDTNYEQYF,TGCGCCAGCAGCCGCCGGGACACCAACTACGAGCAGTACTTC
TRBV7-7,few,TRBJ2-3,TRBD1,CASSLRDRKSDTQYF,TGTGCTAGCAGCCTAAGGGACAGGAAATCAGATACGCAGTATTTT
TRBV20-1,few,TRBJ2-1,NA,CSAHSSYNEQFF,TGCAGTGCTCACTCATCCTACAATGAGCAGTTCTTC
TRBV20-1,few,TRBJ2-1,TRBD2,CSASESRLAGLNEQFF,TGCAGTGCTAGCGAAAGTCGGCTAGCGGGGCTCAATGAGCAGTTCTTC
TRBV29-1,many,TRBJ2-7,TRBD1,CSVEMSGGIDEQYF,TGCAGCGTTGAAATGTCAGGGGGCATCGACGAGCAGTACTTC
TRBV27,few,TRBJ2-5,TRBD1,CASSLSTPTGGYETQYF,TGTGCCAGCAGTTTATCTACCCCGACAGGGGGCTATGAGACCCAGTACTTC
TRBV20-1,few,TRBJ1-1,NA,CSASRRGSGTEAFF,TGCAGTGCTAGTCGACGGGGCAGTGGCACTGAAGCTTTCTTT
TRBV27,few,TRBJ2-2,NA,CASSLYGTALTTTTGELFF,TGTGCCAGCAGTTTATACGGGACGGCCCTAACAACAACTACCGGGGAGCTGTTTTTT
TRBV5-1,few,TRBJ2-7,TRBD1,CASSVGTEKQYF,TGCGCCAGCAGCGTCGGGACAGAGAAGCAGTACTTC
TRBV28,few,TRBJ2-7,NA,CASTETRGGYEQYF,TGTGCCAGCACGGAAACTAGAGGGGGCTACGAGCAGTACTTC
TRBV29-1,many,TRBJ1-1,TRBD1,CSVGDRSNTEAFF,TGCAGCGTTGGGGACAGGTCGAACACTGAAGCTTTCTTT
TRBV24-1,many,TRBJ2-7,NA,CATSTFPTYEQYF,TGTGCCACCAGTACGTTCCCCACCTACGAGCAGTACTTC
TRBV4-2,NA,TRBJ1-1,NA,CASSQDLRRRGAFF,TGTGCCAGCAGCCAAGATCTTCGGCGGCGTGGAGCTTTCTTT
TRBV12-3/TRBV12-4,few,TRBJ1-1,NA,CASSLWTGGVSYTEAFF,TGTGCCAGCAGTTTATGGACGGGTGGGGTTTCGTACACTGAAGCTTTCTTT
TRBV11-2,NA,TRBJ2-2,NA,CASKWGVGNTGELFF,TGTGCCAGCAAGTGGGGGGTTGGAAACACCGGGGAGCTGTTTTTT
TRBV18,NA,TRBJ2-1,TRBD2,CASSPGLAGEASYNEQFF,TGTGCCAGCTCACCGGGACTAGCGGGAGAGGCCTCCTACAATGAGCAGTTCTTC
TRBV29-1,many,TRBJ1-4,TRBD1,CSARQGGSEKLFF,TGCAGCGCCCGACAGGGAGGTAGTGAAAAACTGTTTTTT
TRBV24-1,few,TRBJ1-5,NA,CATSGQFNQPQHF,TGTGCCACCTCAGGACAGTTCAATCAGCCCCAGCATTTT
TRBV10-3,NA,TRBJ2-7,NA,CATMSSYEQYF,TGTGCCACCATGAGCTCCTACGAGCAGTACTTC
TRBV7-1,NA,TRBJ1-2,TRBD1,CASSSRGTGTGPWGYTF,TGTGCCAGCAGCTCAAGAGGGACCGGGACAGGGCCCTGGGGCTACACCTTC
TRBV4-1,NA,TRBJ1-1,TRBD1,CASSRDRIAEAFF,TGCGCCAGCAGCCGGGACAGAATCGCTGAAGCTTTCTTT
TRBV5-1,few,TRBJ2-3,NA,CASSSYGAADTQYF,TGCGCCAGCAGCTCCTACGGGGCAGCAGATACGCAGTATTTT
TRBV28,few,TRBJ2-7,NA,CASSLFRGYEQYF,TGTGCCAGCAGTTTATTCAGGGGTTACGAGCAGTACTTC
TRBV20-1,few,TRBJ1-5,NA,CSAPQEDSNQPQHF,TGCAGTGCTCCCCAGGAGGATAGCAATCAGCCCCAGCATTTT
TRBV18,few,TRBJ2-7,NA,CATKPDRNSYEQYF,TGTGCCACCAAACCGGACCGGAACTCCTACGAGCAGTACTTC
TRBV5-1,NA,TRBJ2-3,TRBD2,CASSLAGLLADTQYF,TGCGCCAGCAGCTTAGCGGGATTGCTGGCAGATACGCAGTATTTT
TRBV28,NA,TRBJ2-7,TRBD2,CASRSSGSHEQYF,TGTGCCAGCAGGTCTAGCGGGTCCCACGAGCAGTACTTC
TRBV25-1,NA,TRBJ2-2,TRBD2,CASSEGEREAGELFF,TGTGCCAGCAGTGAAGGAGAGCGGGAGGCCGGGGAGCTGTTTTTT
TRBV12-3/TRBV12-4,many,TRBJ1-3,NA,CASSLAVKNSGNTIYF,TGTGCCAGCAGTTTAGCCGTGAAGAACTCTGGAAACACCATATATTTT
TRBV3-1,NA,TRBJ1-6,NA,CASSQGVRVGSPLHF,TGTGCCAGCAGCCAAGGAGTGCGTGTGGGTTCACCCCTCCACTTT
TRBV15,NA,TRBJ1-5,NA,CATQVRGGGIGNQPQHF,TGTGCCACCCAAGTACGGGGCGGGGGGATCGGCAATCAGCCCCAGCATTTT
TRBV5-1,NA,TRBJ2-2,NA,CASSLEPAAGELFF,TGCGCCAGCAGCTTGGAGCCAGCGGCAGGGGAGCTGTTTTTT
TRBV20-1,many,TRBJ2-7,TRBD1,CSVTAGGGYEQYF,TGCAGTGTTACAGCAGGGGGCGGCTACGAGCAGTACTTC
TRBV20-1,few,TRBJ2-3,TRBD2,CSARREGFTDTQYF,TGCAGTGCTAGACGGGAGGGCTTTACAGATACGCAGTATTTT
TRBV5-1,NA,TRBJ2-3,NA,CASSLRLATDTQYF,TGCGCCAGCAGCTTGCGGCTGGCCACAGATACGCAGTATTTT
TRBV25-1,NA,TRBJ2-1,TRBD2,CASSTGTSGNNEQFF,TGTGCCAGCAGTACCGGGACTAGCGGGAACAATGAGCAGTTCTTC
TRBV10-3,many,TRBJ2-3,NA,CAISPRLETDTQYF,TGTGCCATCAGTCCGAGACTGGAGACAGATACGCAGTATTTT
TRBV12-3/TRBV12-4,NA,TRBJ2-7,TRBD2,CASSEGLAGLYEQYF,TGTGCCAGCAGTGAGGGACTAGCGGGACTCTACGAGCAGTACTTC
TRBV20-1,NA,TRBJ2-3,TRBD2,CSAPGLAGGTSTDTQYF,TGCAGTGCTCCAGGACTAGCGGGAGGTACAAGCACAGATACGCAGTATTTT
TRBV29-1,few,TRBJ2-1,NA,CSVGLYNEQFF,TGCAGCGTGGGACTTTACAATGAGCAGTTCTTC
TRBV5-1,NA,TRBJ2-7,TRBD1,CASSLDRDRVNEQYF,TGCGCCAGCAGCTTGGACCGGGACAGGGTGAACGAGCAGTACTTC
TRBV12-3/TRBV12-4,few,TRBJ1-5,NA,CASSLRQPGSNQPQHF,TGTGCCAGCAGTCTCCGACAGCCTGGAAGCAATCAGCCCCAGCATTTT
TRBV5-1,NA,TRBJ2-3,TRBD2,CASSWGAGVETDTQYF,TGCGCCAGCAGCTGGGGAGCGGGAGTTGAAACAGATACGCAGTATTTT
TRBV6-5,many,TRBJ2-7,NA,CASSSNYYEQYF,TGTGCCAGCAGTTCCAATTACTACGAGCAGTACTTC
TRBV3-1,few,TRBJ2-3,NA,CASSQSSGGPWDTQYF,TGTGCCAGCAGCCAATCCTCCGGAGGGCCCTGGGATACGCAGTATTTT